This section outlines one T cell receptor (beta chain) sequence together with its context. Its antigen is still unknown. No base qualities exist here, and no much larger clone lies one base off it. The library was produced with the immunoSEQ multiplex PCR assay. Following the manufacturer's protocol, the hsTCRB Kit was used to amplify rearranged TCR beta chain sequences. Sequencing of TCRB libraries was carried out on an Illumina MiSeq. Under the source paper's analysis protocol: Demultiplexing, trimming and gene mapping were performed with the kit vendor's proprietary platform. TCRdb took this table from immuneACCESS and kept in-frame rearrangements with V and J called. Such tables lack part of the clones; where checked against another copy, unresolved V genes explain under half of the gap, and the rest is unexplained. The D gene and trimming were derived from the DNA, and the V and J assignments and clone size from that table. In this sample the table shows around 130,000 clones, about four fifths of which occur a single time. Of the sample, 5.5% falls within the top ten clones.

The time point label here, explained by the study, means: week 11, during vaccination. Each vaccine dose was 300 ug of a 20-mer mutant IDH1 peptide in Montanide, given subcutaneously with topical imiquimod. Newly diagnosed WHO grade 3 or 4 IDH1-mutant astrocytomas showing loss of nuclear ATRX were present in the donors. The samples were drawn from NOA16, a multicentre, single-arm, open-label phase I trial in Germany that tested a mutant IDH1 peptide vaccine in humans for the first time. Genomic DNA for TCRB sequencing was extracted from EDTA blood using the DNeasy Blood and Tissue Kit. The data derive from a study of a mutant IDH1 vaccine in newly diagnosed glioma (dated by TCRdb to the early 2020s). For the study in its entirety: Patients were given eight vaccinations, in weeks 1, 3, 5, 7, 11, 15, 19 and 23, which matched visits V03 through V10. Peripheral blood was drawn at six visits: V03 (baseline), V05, V07, V10, V12 and V13. Vaccination was initiated 4-6 weeks after radiotherapy alone, or concurrently with temozolomide cycles in the chemotherapy-containing groups. Of the 32 patients who were treated, about 62% were male and approximately 38% were female, and the mean age was around 40 years. Prior to enrollment, patients had been given standard therapy consisting of radiotherapy alone, temozolomide alone, or radiochemotherapy with temozolomide, with the combination given to most patients. Longitudinal TCRB deep sequencing was done for 25 to 30 treated patients, wherever samples were available for exploratory analyses. General conclusions and limits of the study: Availability determined which PBMC samples were chosen for TCRB deep sequencing. Pseudoprogression seemed to be unrelated to changes in the top peripheral T cell clonotypes found by TCRB sequencing. Vaccine-induced immune responses across multiple MHC alleles were detected in approximately 94% of patients. It was noted by the authors that analyses of patient blood samples could not be reproduced owing to sample limitations.

Between the V and J ends, shortened by 2 bases and 2 bases respectively, the junction contains 15 bases. CDR1 MNHEY and CDR2 SMNVEV were looked up in the germline V gene (reference sequence). Inclusive of the bounding cysteine and phenylalanine, the CDR3 is 17 residues long. Of all the DNA, just the CDR3 is kept, 51 bases in frame from base 1. The V and J segments used are TRBV27 and TRBJ2-2; TRBD2 is a weak D gene call, 6 bases matching. This sequence originates from a middle-aged man with glioma. This sample comprised PBMCs, obtained from a glioma patient whose treatment included an IDH1 peptide vaccine. The sequence in DNA is TGTGCCAGCAGTTTAATGAGAATAGCGGCTAACACCGGGGAGCTGTTTTTT. Its amino acids are CASSLMRIAANTGELFF.